The 25 T cell receptor beta chains reported below all come from one sample, sequenced in a study of shared clonotypes between healthy human individuals (dated by TCRdb to the early 2020s). The library was made by the immunoSEQ multiplex PCR assay. TCRdb took this table from immuneACCESS and kept in-frame rearrangements with V and J called. Such tables lack part of the clones; where checked against another copy, unresolved V genes explain under half of the gap, and the rest is unexplained. Counted in this sample were around 510,000 clones; 90% to 97% of them appeared once. Approximately 0.06% of the sample is taken by the ten largest. Material: naive CD4+ T cells sorted from blood. The cell subset or site label here, explained by the study, means: CD45RA+ positively selected. All receptors come from a woman aged 25 to 39 in good health.

This chain joins TRBV6-1 and TRBJ2-2, with 7 nucleotides matching TRBD2. The CDR3 extends over 17 amino acids. The germline V gene encodes CDR1 MNHNS and CDR2 SASEGT. The trim removed 1 base at V and 5 bases at J, leaving 10 bases unmatched. The CDR3 nucleotides read TGTGCCAGCAGTGAAGGACGCGGCGGGAGTCGGACCGGGGAGCTGTTTTTT. Protein: CASSEGRGGSRTGELFF.

The V gene is TRBV5-1, the J gene TRBJ2-6, with D uncertain. The germline V and J ends were trimmed by 0 bases and 1 base, with 8 bases remaining between them. Germline values: CDR1 SGHRS, CDR2 YFSETQ. This CDR3 contains 16 residues. Here the CDR3 reads CASSLGPQSGANVLTF. CDR3 DNA: TGCGCCAGCAGCTTGGGACCTCAATCTGGGGCCAACGTCCTGACTTTC.

This chain links TRBV5-4 with TRBJ1-2, with D maybe TRBD1 (6 bases). The germline V gene has CDR1 SGHNT and CDR2 YYREEE (reference sequence). This CDR3 is built from 17 residues. Trimming took off 2 bases at V and 1 base at J, with 18 bases between the two ends. The CDR3 DNA is TGTGCCAGCAGCTTTCCAGCAGGACAGATGAATAACTATGGCTACACCTTC. Translation gives CASSFPAGQMNNYGYTF.

The V gene is TRBV28, the J gene TRBJ1-5; D is perhaps TRBD1 (5 bases). The CDR3 sequence is 17 residues long. The V gene's germline CDR1 is MDHEN and CDR2 SYDVKM. Trimming stripped 6 bases from V and 2 bases from J, with 20 bases between. This CDR3 is CASSPVGQGRGNQPQHF. The DNA of the CDR3 is TGTGCCAGCAGCCCGGTGGGGCAGGGAAGAGGCAATCAGCCCCAGCATTTT.

The count of this clone is one. The rearrangement uses TRBV4-2 and TRBJ2-4; D is possibly TRBD1 or TRBD2 (5 bases each). The CDR3 has 15 amino acids. Trimming left V 0 bases short and J 8 bases short, with 14 bases between. From germline, CDR1 is LGHNA and CDR2 YNFKEQ. DNA for the CDR3: TGTGCCAGCAGCCAAGATAAGGGGAGAGGGGACATTCAGTACTTC. This sequence encodes CASSQDKGRGDIQYF.

This chain uses TRBV19 with TRBJ1-2; D is uncertain. Deletions cut 10 bases from V and 6 bases from J, with 21 bases between. Germline CDR1 LNHDA, CDR2 SQIVND (reference sequence). CDR3 length: 14 amino acids. The CDR3 reads CATPPIRMIDGYTF. CDR3 nucleotide sequence: TGTGCCACCCCTCCAATCAGGATGATAGATGGCTACACCTTC.

The DNA for the CDR3 is TGTGCCAGCAGTTTGATGTCGAACACTGAAGCTTTCTTT. Translating gives CASSLMSNTEAFF. V gene TRBV6-5 combines with J gene TRBJ1-1; unclear D gene. The CDR3 loop spans 13 amino acids. V was shortened by 4 bases and J by 1 base, with 7 bases between the two germline ends. Germline-derived CDR1 and CDR2 are MNHEY and SVGAGI.

The gene calls are TRBV5-8 and TRBJ2-3; 10 bases align to TRBD2. The CDR3 extends over 17 amino acids. V shed 2 bases, J shed 0 bases, and the junction held 6 bases outside the gene matches. Germline CDR1 reads SGHTS; CDR2 reads YDEGEE. The CDR3 is CASSLGGLALSTDTQYF. The CDR3 DNA reads TGTGCCAGCAGCTTAGGGGGACTAGCGCTTAGCACAGATACGCAGTATTTT.

This clone was seen a few times. The J gene is TRBJ2-7, the V gene TRBV19; 14 bases align to TRBD2. The CDR3 is made up of 14 amino acids. Trimming removed 8 bases from V and 2 bases from J; junction bases left unmatched: 2. Germline V gives CDR1 LNHDA, CDR2 SQIVND (reference sequence). The CDR3 here is CASQGLAGAYEQYF. The CDR3 bases are TGTGCCAGTCAGGGACTAGCGGGGGCCTACGAGCAGTACTTC.

V gene TRBV11-2 combines with J gene TRBJ2-5; D gene uncertain. Germline lookup yields CDR1 SGHAT and CDR2 FQNNGV. V lost 1 base, J lost 2 bases, and 5 bases lay in between. This CDR3 comprises 13 residues. DNA of the CDR3: TGTGCCAGCAGCTTAGGCATACAAGAGACCCAGTACTTC. This gives the protein CASSLGIQETQYF.

The V gene is TRBV10-3, the J gene TRBJ2-3, with D maybe TRBD1 (6 bases). Germline V gene data show CDR1 as ENHRY and CDR2 as SYGVKD. This CDR3 comprises 15 residues. Trimming pared 4 bases from V and 1 base from J, leaving 12 bases between. In nucleotides, the CDR3 is TGTGCCATCAGTGGGGCAGGGGCTGGCACAGATACGCAGTATTTT. Its translation is CAISGAGAGTDTQYF.

This clone was picked up one time. The genes are TRBV11-2 and TRBJ1-1; D is uncertain. From germline, CDR1 is SGHAT and CDR2 FQNNGV. The V end was cut by 3 bases, the J end by 1 base, with 9 bases between. The CDR3 covers 14 residues. In nucleotides, the CDR3 is TGTGCCAGCAGCTTGAGTCATACGAACACTGAAGCTTTCTTT. Residues: CASSLSHTNTEAFF. The variable domain in full, completed from reference TRBV11-2 and TRBJ1-1, reads EAGVAQSPRYKIIEKRQSVAFWCNPISGHATLYWYQQILGQGPKLLIQFQNNGVVDDSQLPKDRFSAERLKGVDSTLKIQPAKLEDSAVYLCASSLSHTNTEAFFGQGTRLTVV.

This chain uses TRBV5-1 with TRBJ2-6; D is unclear. This CDR3 is built from 14 residues. The germline V gene encodes CDR1 SGHRS and CDR2 YFSETQ. V lost 2 bases and J lost 0, with 3 bases in between. CDR3 nucleotide sequence: TGCGCCAGCAGCTTTTTCTCTGGGGCCAACGTCCTGACTTTC. Residues: CASSFFSGANVLTF.

The V and J genes are TRBV21-1 and TRBJ1-1. TRBV21-1 is a known pseudogene. The CDR3 length is 13 residues. The CDR3 bases are TGTGCCAGCAGCAAAGTCGGGGCGAGGGTAGCTTTCTTT. Encoded protein: CASSKVGARVAFF.

The chain combines TRBV7-3 with TRBJ2-1; TRBD2 matches 10 bases. Trimming at V came to 5 bases and at J to 4 bases, leaving 20 bases not matched to a gene. The CDR3 contains 20 residues. The germline CDR1 and CDR2 sequences are SGHTA and FQGTGA. The CDR3 coding sequence is TGTGCCAGCAGCCCTCGGGCTAGCGGGAGTTACCGAGTTAAGTACAATGAGCAGTTCTTC. Translation gives CASSPRASGSYRVKYNEQFF.

J is TRBJ1-5 and V is TRBV19; a possible D gene is TRBD1 (5 bases). Trimming took off 2 bases at V and 6 bases at J, with 11 bases between the two ends. Germline values: CDR1 LNHDA, CDR2 SQIVND (reference sequence). There are 14 residues in the CDR3. CDR3 DNA: TGTGCCAGTAGTATACAGGGCTCAGGTCAGCCCCAGCATTTT. Residues: CASSIQGSGQPQHF.

V is TRBV11-2 and J is TRBJ2-6; the D call may be TRBD1 or TRBD2 (5 bases each). Germline V gene data show CDR1 as SGHAT and CDR2 as FQNNGV. This CDR3 contains 16 residues. V lost 5 bases, J lost 4 bases, and 15 bases lay in between. DNA for the CDR3: TGTGCCAGCAGCCTACGTGGGGGATCAGGGGCCAACGTCCTGACTTTC. Its protein is CASSLRGGSGANVLTF.

This clone was detected once. The chain joins TRBV7-8 to TRBJ1-3; D gene unclear. The V end lost 5 bases, the J end lost 0 bases, and 14 bases lay between the germline ends. Germline V gives CDR1 SGHVS, CDR2 FQNEAQ. The CDR3 runs 16 residues. The DNA of the CDR3 is TGTGCCAGCAGCCCGACGTCGAGAAGCTCTGGAAACACCATATATTTT. Translating it yields CASSPTSRSSGNTIYF. Looking up the rest from reference TRBV7-8 and TRBJ1-3 gives the full variable domain: GAGVSQSPRYKVAKRGQDVALRCDPISGHVSLFWYQQALGQGPEFLTYFQNEAQLDKSGLPSDRFFAERPEGSVSTLKIQRTQQEDSAVYLCASSPTSRSSGNTIYFGEGSWLTVV.

V and J are TRBV19 and TRBJ1-5; perhaps TRBD1 as D (5 bases). V was pared by 5 bases and J by 0 bases, with 17 bases between. The CDR3 sequence is 17 residues long. The germline gives CDR1 LNHDA, CDR2 SQIVND (reference sequence). CDR3 sequence (DNA): TGTGCCAGTAGTGGGTCGGGGGGTCCTACTAGCAATCAGCCCCAGCATTTT. This sequence encodes CASSGSGGPTSNQPQHF. Using reference TRBV19 and TRBJ1-5 for the parts outside the CDR3, the full variable domain is DGGITQSPKYLFRKEGQNVTLSCEQNLNHDAMYWYRQDPGQGLRLIYYSQIVNDFQKGDIAEGYSVSREKKESFPLTVTSAQKNPTAFYLCASSGSGGPTSNQPQHFGDGTRLSIL.

This clone has only one observation. The V call is TRBV4-1, the J call TRBJ1-5; D is possibly TRBD1 (6 bases). Between the trimmed V and J ends, which lost 2 bases and 2 bases, there was a span of 19 bases. This CDR3 is 18 amino acids long. Per the germline V gene, CDR1 is MGHRA and CDR2 is YSYEKL. CDR3 DNA: TGCGCCAGCAGCCAAATTGTGGGAAAACAGGGTGGCAATCAGCCCCAGCATTTT. Its protein is CASSQIVGKQGGNQPQHF.

The rearrangement joins TRBV6-5 to TRBJ2-7; D uncertain. The ends were cut back, 7 bases at V and 0 bases at J, with 10 bases in the middle. CDR1 is MNHEY and CDR2 is SVGAGI in the germline V gene. This CDR3 has 13 amino acids. The CDR3 region is CASMPASSYEQYF. The CDR3, as DNA: TGTGCCAGCATGCCCGCCAGCTCCTACGAGCAGTACTTC.

V and J are TRBV10-3 and TRBJ2-5, with 7 bases fitting TRBD2. This CDR3 is 14 amino acids long. The germline V gene encodes CDR1 ENHRY and CDR2 SYGVKD. The CDR3 region is CASMEAGAVETQYF. For the CDR3, the DNA is TGTGCAAGCATGGAGGCGGGAGCCGTAGAGACCCAGTACTTC.

The gene calls are TRBV15 and TRBJ2-2, with TRBD1 matching over 7 bases. CDR1 and CDR2 from the germline V gene are LNHNV and YYDKDF (reference sequence). The V segment lost 5 bases and the J segment 5 bases; nucleotides outside the gene matches: 5. The CDR3 has 14 amino acids. CDR3 DNA: TGTGCCACCAGCTTTCTACAGGGGACCGGGGAGCTGTTTTTT. Residues: CATSFLQGTGELFF. Full variable domain (outside the CDR3, taken from reference TRBV15 and TRBJ2-2): DAMVIQNPRYQVTQFGKPVTLSCSQTLNHNVMYWYQQKSSQAPKLLFHYYDKDFNNEADTPDNFQSRRPNTSFCFLDIRSPGLGDTAMYLCATSFLQGTGELFFGEGSRLTVL.

The rearrangement uses TRBV18 and TRBJ1-4; TRBD1 is a possible D gene (5 bases). The CDR3 totals 16 residues. Germline CDR1 and CDR2: KGHSH and LQKENI. Trimming left V 3 bases short and J 5 bases short, with 16 bases between. CDR3 bases: TGTGCCAGCTCACCGGGCAGGGAAAGGGTAAATGAAAAACTGTTTTTT. Its translation is CASSPGRERVNEKLFF.

The chain's CDR3 is CASSGAAGRTGQKAFF. DNA of the CDR3: TGTGCCAGCAGTGGCGCGGCGGGTCGGACGGGACAGAAAGCTTTCTTT. The V and J genes are TRBV2 and TRBJ1-1; 7 nucleotides align to TRBD1. J was trimmed by 9 bases and V by 4 bases; bases with no gene match: 17. Germline CDR1 is SNHLY and CDR2 is FYNNEI. The CDR3 is made up of 16 amino acids.